The text below deals with one T cell receptor beta chain. This record belongs to a study of blood T cell repertoires in COVID-19. About the research overall: The samples span acute and convalescent COVID-19 from the United States, Italy and Spain. T cells, B-cell-depleted T cells, or PBMCs provided the cDNA or gDNA that served as material.

The CDR3 is 13 residues long. V lost 5 bases, J lost 6 bases, and 4 bases stayed unmatched. Germline V lookup: CDR1 SGHVS, CDR2 FQNEAQ. Per the original methods: Amplification with reference gene primers provided the estimates of nucleated cell counts. This table comes from immunoSEQ multiplex PCR, and its TCRdb copy is limited to in-frame clones, with some not included. The V and J calls and the clone size are those of that table, but D and trimming were determined from the DNA. The table has 210,000 or so clones, about 85% seen once. This sequence originates from a woman in her late teens or twenties who had recovered from COVID-19. This chain uses TRBV7-8 with TRBJ1-5; 7 bases map to TRBD1. Specimen: peripheral blood. The CDR3 DNA follows: TGTGCCAGCAGCGTCAGGGGGGTTCAGCCCCAGCATTTT. Translated, it gives CASSVRGVQPQHF.